Included here is one T cell receptor (beta chain) sequence, with context. Its antigen is not identified. The record originates from a study of T cell responses to AZD1222 COVID-19 vaccine. Study-level information: Second doses at about 4 or about 12 weeks were pooled. Study-wide results and caveats: Mostly white British, mostly female donors; authors suggested clonal diversity may be underestimated. Reports say nearly half of spike-specific TCRs go after unmutated variant regions.

Generated by immunoSEQ multiplex PCR, the TCRdb table keeps only in-frame clones and is missing some. The sample has some 200,000 clones, about nine tenths seen once; the top ten hold nearly 1%. CDR1 and CDR2 from the germline V gene are KGHSH and LQKENI. Trimming shortened V by 2 bases and J by 9 bases, and 11 bases separated the two germline ends. This CDR3 comprises 13 residues. The V and J genes are TRBV18 and TRBJ2-1; TRBD2 is a possible D gene (5 bases). The sample in question was peripheral blood, obtained on day 0 of AZD1222 vaccination. The TCR comes from an adult in good health. CDR3 sequence: CASSPNGAGEQFF. The CDR3 DNA sequence: TGTGCCAGCTCACCAAACGGTGCGGGTGAGCAGTTCTTC.